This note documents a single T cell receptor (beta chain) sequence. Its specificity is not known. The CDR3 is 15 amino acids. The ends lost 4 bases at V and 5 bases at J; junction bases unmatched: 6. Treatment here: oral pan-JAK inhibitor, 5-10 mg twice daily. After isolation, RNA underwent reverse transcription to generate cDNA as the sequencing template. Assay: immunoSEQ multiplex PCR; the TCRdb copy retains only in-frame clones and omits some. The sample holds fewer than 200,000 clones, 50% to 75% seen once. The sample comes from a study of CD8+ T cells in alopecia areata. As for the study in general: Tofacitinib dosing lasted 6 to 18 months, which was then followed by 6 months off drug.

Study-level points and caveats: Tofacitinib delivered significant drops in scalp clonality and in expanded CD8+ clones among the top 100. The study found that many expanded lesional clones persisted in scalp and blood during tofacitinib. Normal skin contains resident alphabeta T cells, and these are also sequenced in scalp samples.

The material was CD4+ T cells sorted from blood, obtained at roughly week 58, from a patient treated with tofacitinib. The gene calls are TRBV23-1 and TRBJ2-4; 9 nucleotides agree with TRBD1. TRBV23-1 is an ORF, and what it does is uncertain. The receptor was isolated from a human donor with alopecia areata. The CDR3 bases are TGCGCCAGCAGTCTCCACGGGACAGGGCAAAACATTCAGTACTTC. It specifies CASSLHGTGQNIQYF.